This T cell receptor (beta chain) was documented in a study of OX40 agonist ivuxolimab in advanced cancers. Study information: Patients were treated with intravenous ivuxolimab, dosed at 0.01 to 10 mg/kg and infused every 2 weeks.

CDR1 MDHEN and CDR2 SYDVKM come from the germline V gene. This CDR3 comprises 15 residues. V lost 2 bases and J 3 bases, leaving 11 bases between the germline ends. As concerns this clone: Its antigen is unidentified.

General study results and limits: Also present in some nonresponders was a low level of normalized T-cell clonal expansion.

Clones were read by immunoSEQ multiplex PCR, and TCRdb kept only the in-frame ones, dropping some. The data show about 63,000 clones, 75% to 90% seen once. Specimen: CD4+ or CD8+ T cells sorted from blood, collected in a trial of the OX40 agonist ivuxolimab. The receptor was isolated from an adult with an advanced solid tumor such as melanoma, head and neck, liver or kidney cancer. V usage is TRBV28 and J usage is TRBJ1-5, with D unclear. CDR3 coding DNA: TGTGCCAGCAGTTTACGAGGGAATCCCAATCAGCCCCAGCATTTT. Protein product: CASSLRGNPNQPQHF.